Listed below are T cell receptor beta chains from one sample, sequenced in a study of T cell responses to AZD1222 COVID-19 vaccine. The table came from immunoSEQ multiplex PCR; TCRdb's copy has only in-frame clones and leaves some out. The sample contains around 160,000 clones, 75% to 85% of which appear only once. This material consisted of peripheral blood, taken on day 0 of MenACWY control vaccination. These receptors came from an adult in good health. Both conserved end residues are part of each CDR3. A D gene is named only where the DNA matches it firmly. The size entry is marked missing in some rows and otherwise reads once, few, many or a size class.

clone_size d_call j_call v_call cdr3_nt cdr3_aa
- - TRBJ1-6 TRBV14 TGTGCCAGCAGCCATAGTGGGGTAACGTGGTCACCCCTCCACTTT CASSHSGVTWSPLHF
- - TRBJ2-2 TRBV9 TGTGCCAGCAGCTTTCAAATAGAGACCGGGGAGCTGTTTTTT CASSFQIETGELFF
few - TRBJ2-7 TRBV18 TGTGCCAGCTCACCCTCATCAAGGAGCTCCTACGAGCAGTACTTC CASSPSSRSSYEQYF
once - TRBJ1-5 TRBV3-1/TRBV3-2 TGTGCCAGCAGCCAACAGGGTCTGCCCCAGCATTTT CASSQQGLPQHF
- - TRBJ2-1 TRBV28 TGTGCCAGCAGTTTACAGGGGCAAGGCTCCTACAATGAGCAGTTCTTC CASSLQGQGSYNEQFF
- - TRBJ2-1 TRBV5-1 TGCGCCAGCAGCTTGGCCTATGAGCAGTTCTTC CASSLAYEQFF
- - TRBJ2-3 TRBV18 TGTGCCAGCTCACCAGGGCTACTTGATACGCAGTATTTT CASSPGLLDTQYF
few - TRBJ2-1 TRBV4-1 TGCGCCAGCAGCCTTTCGGGCGGGGATGAGCAGTTCTTC CASSLSGGDEQFF
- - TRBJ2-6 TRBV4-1 TGCGCCAGCAGCCAAGATGTGCGCAGGGCGGCCTCTGGGGCCAACGTCCTGACTTTC CASSQDVRRAASGANVLTF
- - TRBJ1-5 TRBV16 TGTGCCAGCAGCCTCGGGAACGGCAATCAGCCCCAGCATTTT CASSLGNGNQPQHF
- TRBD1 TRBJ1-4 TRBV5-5 TGTGCCAGCAGCTTGGCGGGACAGTATAATGAAAAACTGTTTTTT CASSLAGQYNEKLFF
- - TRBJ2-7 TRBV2 TGTGCCACCTCCGTGGACTCGACCTACGAGCAGTACTTC CATSVDSTYEQYF
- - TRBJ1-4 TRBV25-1 TGTGCCAGCAGTGCTTCAGGGAACTCGGCGGCTAATGAAAAACTGTTTTTT CASSASGNSAANEKLFF
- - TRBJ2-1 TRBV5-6 TGTGCCAGCAGCTTGAGGTCGAGCTACAATGAGCAGTTCTTC CASSLRSSYNEQFF
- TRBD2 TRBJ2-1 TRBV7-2 TGTGCCAGCAGCTTAGTCCGGGGGGTCAACAATGAGCAGTTCTTC CASSLVRGVNNEQFF
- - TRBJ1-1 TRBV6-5 TGTGCCAGCAGGCCCGACGGGGTCATGAACACTGAAGCTTTCTTT CASRPDGVMNTEAFF
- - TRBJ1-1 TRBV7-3 TGTGCCAGCAGCTTAAGCTCAGGGTCGAACACTGAAGCTTTCTTT CASSLSSGSNTEAFF
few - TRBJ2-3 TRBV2 TGTGCCAGCAGTGAATGGCTAACCACAGATACGCAGTATTTT CASSEWLTTDTQYF
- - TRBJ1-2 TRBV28 TGTGCCAGCGAAAGGGGGGACTATGGCTACACCTTC CASERGDYGYTF
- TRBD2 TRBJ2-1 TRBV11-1 TGTGCCAGCAGCTCCGGACTAGGGGACAATGAGCAGTTCTTC CASSSGLGDNEQFF
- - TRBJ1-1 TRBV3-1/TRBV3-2 TGTGCCAGCAGCCAAGAGCCGGGACCGTGGACTGAAGCTTTCTTT CASSQEPGPWTEAFF
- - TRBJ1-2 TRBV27 TGTGCCAGCAGTTTCTCCGGGAGCCATGGCTACACCTTC CASSFSGSHGYTF